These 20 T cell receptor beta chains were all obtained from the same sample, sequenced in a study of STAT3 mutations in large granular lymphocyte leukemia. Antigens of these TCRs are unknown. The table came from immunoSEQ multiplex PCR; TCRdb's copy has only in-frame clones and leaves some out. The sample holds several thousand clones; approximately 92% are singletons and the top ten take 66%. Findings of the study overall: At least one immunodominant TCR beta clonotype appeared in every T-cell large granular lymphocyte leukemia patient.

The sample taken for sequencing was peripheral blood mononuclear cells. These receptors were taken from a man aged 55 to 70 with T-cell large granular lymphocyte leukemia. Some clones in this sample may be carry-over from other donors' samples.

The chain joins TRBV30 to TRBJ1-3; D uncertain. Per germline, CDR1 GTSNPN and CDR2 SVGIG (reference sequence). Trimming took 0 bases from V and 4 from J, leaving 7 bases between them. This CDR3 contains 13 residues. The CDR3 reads CAWSVSGGNTIYF. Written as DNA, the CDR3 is TGTGCCTGGAGTGTGTCGGGAGGAAACACCATATATTTT. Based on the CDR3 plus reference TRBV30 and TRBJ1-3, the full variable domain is SQTIHQWPATLVQPVGSPLSLECTVEGTSNPNLYWYRQAAGRGLQLLFYSVGIGQISSEVPQNLSASRPQDRQFILSSKKLLLSDSGFYLCAWSVSGGNTIYFGEGSWLTVV.

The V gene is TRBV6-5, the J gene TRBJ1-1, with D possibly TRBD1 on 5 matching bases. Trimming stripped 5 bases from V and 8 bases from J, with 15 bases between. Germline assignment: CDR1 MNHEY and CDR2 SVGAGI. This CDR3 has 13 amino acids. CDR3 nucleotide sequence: TGTGCCAGCAGTAACGCGGGGCCTGGGGAAGCTTTCTTT. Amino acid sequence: CASSNAGPGEAFF.

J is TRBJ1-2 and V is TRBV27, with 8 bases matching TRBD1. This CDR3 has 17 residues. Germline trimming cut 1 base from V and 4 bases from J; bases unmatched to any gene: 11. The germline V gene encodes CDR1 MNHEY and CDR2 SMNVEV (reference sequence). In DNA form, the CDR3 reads TGTGCCAGCAGTTTATGGGGTAAGGGACAGGACTCCTATGGCTACACCTTC. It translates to CASSLWGKGQDSYGYTF.

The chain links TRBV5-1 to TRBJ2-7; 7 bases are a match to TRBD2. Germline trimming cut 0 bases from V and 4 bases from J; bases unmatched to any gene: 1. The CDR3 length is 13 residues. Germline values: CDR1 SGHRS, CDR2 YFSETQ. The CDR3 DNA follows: TGCGCCAGCAGCTTGGGGGAGGGGTACGAGCAGTACTTC. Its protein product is CASSLGEGYEQYF. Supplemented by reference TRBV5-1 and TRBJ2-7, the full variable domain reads KAGVTQTPRYLIKTRGQQVTLSCSPISGHRSVSWYQQTPGQGLQFLFEYFSETQRNKGNFPGRFSGRQFSNSRSEMNVSTLELGDSALYLCASSLGEGYEQYFGPGTRLTVT.

The CDR3 DNA reads as TGTGCCAGCAGCGGCGGGGGGATTAGCACAGATACGCAGTATTTT. It is translated as CASSGGGISTDTQYF. The chain uses TRBV5-5 and TRBJ2-3; 8 nucleotides agree with TRBD2. The CDR3 is 15 residues long. Germline CDR1 and CDR2: SGHKS and YYEKEE (reference sequence). Trimming took 4 bases from V and 0 from J; bases not matched to a gene: 4. Complete variable domain (other parts from reference TRBV5-5 and TRBJ2-3): DAGVTQSPTHLIKTRGQQVTLRCSPISGHKSVSWYQQVLGQGPQFIFQYYEKEERGRGNFPDRFSARQFPNYSSELNVNALLLGDSALYLCASSGGGISTDTQYFGPGTRLTVL.

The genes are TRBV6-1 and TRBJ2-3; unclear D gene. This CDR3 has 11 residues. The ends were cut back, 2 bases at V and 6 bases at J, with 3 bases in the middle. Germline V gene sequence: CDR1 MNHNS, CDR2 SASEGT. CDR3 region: CASSEPDTQYF. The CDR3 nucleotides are TGTGCCAGCAGTGAACCGGATACGCAGTATTTT.

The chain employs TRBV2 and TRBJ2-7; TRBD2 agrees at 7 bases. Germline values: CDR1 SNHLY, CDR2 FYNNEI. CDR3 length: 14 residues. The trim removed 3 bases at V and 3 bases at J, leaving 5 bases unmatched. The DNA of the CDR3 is TGTGCCAGCAGTGAGGGAGGGGTGGTCTACGAGCAGTACTTC. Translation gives CASSEGGVVYEQYF.

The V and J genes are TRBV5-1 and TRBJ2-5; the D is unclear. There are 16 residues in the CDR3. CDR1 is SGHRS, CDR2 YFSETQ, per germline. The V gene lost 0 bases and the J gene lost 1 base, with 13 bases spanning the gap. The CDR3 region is CASSLAGPGPQETQYF. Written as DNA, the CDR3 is TGCGCCAGCAGCTTGGCCGGTCCGGGCCCCCAAGAGACCCAGTACTTC.

For the CDR3, the DNA is TGTGCCATCAGCGTAGACAGGGAGCACTATGGCTACACCTTC. Protein: CAISVDREHYGYTF. V usage is TRBV10-3 and J usage is TRBJ1-2; 7 nucleotides line up with TRBD1. The germline V gene encodes CDR1 ENHRY and CDR2 SYGVKD. The CDR3 has 14 residues. Germline trimming cut 6 bases from V and 3 bases from J; bases unmatched to any gene: 7.

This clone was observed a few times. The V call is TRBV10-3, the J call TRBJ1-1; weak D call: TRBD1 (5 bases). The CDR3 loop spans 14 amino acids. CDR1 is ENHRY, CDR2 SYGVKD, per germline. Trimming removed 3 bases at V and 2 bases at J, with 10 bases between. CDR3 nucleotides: TGTGCCATCAGTGACGAGGGGTTCAACACTGAAGCTTTCTTT. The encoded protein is CAISDEGFNTEAFF.

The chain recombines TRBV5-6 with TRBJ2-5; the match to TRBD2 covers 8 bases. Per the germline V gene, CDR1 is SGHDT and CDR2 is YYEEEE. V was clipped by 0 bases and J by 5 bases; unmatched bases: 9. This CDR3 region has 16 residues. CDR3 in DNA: TGTGCCAGCAGCTTGGCCCCAGCGGGAGCTAGGGAGACCCAGTACTTC. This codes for CASSLAPAGARETQYF.

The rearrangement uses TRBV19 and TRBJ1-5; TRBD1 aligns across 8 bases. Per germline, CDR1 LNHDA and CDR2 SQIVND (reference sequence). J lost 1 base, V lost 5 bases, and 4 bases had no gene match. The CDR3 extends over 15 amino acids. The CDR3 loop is CASSPDRGSNQPQHF. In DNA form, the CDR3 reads TGTGCCAGTAGTCCCGACAGGGGAAGCAATCAGCCCCAGCATTTT. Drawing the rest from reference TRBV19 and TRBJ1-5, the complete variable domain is DGGITQSPKYLFRKEGQNVTLSCEQNLNHDAMYWYRQDPGQGLRLIYYSQIVNDFQKGDIAEGYSVSREKKESFPLTVTSAQKNPTAFYLCASSPDRGSNQPQHFGDGTRLSIL.

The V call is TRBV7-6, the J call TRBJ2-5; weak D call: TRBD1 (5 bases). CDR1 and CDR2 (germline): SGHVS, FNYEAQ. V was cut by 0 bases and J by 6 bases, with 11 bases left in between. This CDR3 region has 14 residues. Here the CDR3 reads CASSLAGRDKTQYF. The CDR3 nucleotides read TGTGCCAGCAGCTTAGCGGGCAGGGATAAGACCCAGTACTTC.

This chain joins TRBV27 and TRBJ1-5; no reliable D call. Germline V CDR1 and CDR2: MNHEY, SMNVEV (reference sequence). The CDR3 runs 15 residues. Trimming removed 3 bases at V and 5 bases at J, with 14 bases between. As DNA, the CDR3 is TGTGCCAGCAGTTTTGTAGGGAATTGGGATCAGCCCCAGCATTTT. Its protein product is CASSFVGNWDQPQHF.

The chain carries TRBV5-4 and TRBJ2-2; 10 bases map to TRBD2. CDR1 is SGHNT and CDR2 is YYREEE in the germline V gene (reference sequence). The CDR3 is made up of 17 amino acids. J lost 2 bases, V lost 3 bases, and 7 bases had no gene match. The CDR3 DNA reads TGTGCCAGCAGCTCCGGGACTAGCGCCCTTAACACCGGGGAGCTGTTTTTT. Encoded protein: CASSSGTSALNTGELFF.

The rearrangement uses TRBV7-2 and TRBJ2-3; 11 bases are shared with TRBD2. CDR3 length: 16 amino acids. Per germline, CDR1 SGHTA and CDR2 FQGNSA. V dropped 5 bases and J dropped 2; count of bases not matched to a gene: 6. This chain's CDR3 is CASSPRLAGITDTQYF. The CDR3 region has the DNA TGTGCCAGCAGCCCCAGACTAGCGGGGATCACAGATACGCAGTATTTT.

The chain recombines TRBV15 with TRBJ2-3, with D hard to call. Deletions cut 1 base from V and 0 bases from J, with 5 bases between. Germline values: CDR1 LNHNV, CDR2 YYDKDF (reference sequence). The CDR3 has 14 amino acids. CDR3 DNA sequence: TGTGCCACCAGCAGAGGCGACAGCACAGATACGCAGTATTTT. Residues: CATSRGDSTDTQYF.

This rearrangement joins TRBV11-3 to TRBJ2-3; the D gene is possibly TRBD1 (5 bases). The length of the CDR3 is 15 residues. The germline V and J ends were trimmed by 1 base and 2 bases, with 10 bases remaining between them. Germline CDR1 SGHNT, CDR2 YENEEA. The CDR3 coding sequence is TGTGCCAGCAGCTTAGGGCAGGACATCACAGATACGCAGTATTTT. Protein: CASSLGQDITDTQYF.

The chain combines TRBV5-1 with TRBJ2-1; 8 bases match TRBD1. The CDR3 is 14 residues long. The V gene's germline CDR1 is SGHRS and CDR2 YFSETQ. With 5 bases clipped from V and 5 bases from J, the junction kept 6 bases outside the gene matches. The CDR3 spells CASRYQGADNEQFF. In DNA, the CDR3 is TGCGCCAGCAGGTATCAGGGGGCGGACAATGAGCAGTTCTTC.

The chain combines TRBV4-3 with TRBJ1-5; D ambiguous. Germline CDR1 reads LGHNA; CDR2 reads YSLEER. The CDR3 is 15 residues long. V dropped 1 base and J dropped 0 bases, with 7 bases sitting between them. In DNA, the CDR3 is TGCGCCAGCAGCCAAGGTCGAGGTAGCAATCAGCCCCAGCATTTT. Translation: CASSQGRGSNQPQHF.